Below, 20 T cell receptor beta chains from the same sample are listed, as sequenced in a study of blood T cell repertoires in COVID-19. Assay: immunoSEQ multiplex PCR; the TCRdb copy retains only in-frame clones and omits some. The sample comprises some 150,000 clones, roughly 76% of which are singletons, and roughly 7.7% rests with the top ten. The source material was peripheral blood. Receptors were obtained from a human donor with acute or convalescent COVID-19. The donor label of this sample is uncertain.

The rearrangement uses TRBV2 and TRBJ2-7, with TRBD2 as a possible D gene (7 bases). CDR1 SNHLY and CDR2 FYNNEI come from the germline V gene. The CDR3 has 13 residues. V lost 7 bases and J lost 5, with 15 bases in between. The CDR3 DNA reads TGTGCCAGCACTAGAGGGGGGGACCACGAGCAGTACTTC. Its protein product is CASTRGGDHEQYF. The entire variable domain, with the rest obtained from reference TRBV2 and TRBJ2-7, is as follows: EPEVTQTPSHQVTQMGQEVILRCVPISNHLYFYWYRQILGQKVEFLVSFYNNEISEKSEIFDDQFSVERPDGSNFTLKIRSTKLEDSAMYFCASTRGGDHEQYFGPGTRLTVT.

This clone came up a few times. The V and J genes are TRBV2 and TRBJ1-6; TRBD1 might be the D (6 bases). CDR3 length: 13 residues. Germline V gene lookup returns CDR1 SNHLY and CDR2 FYNNEI. The V end was cut by 7 bases, the J end by 8 bases, with 12 bases between. The CDR3 loop is CASIPGADSPLHF. CDR3 nucleotides: TGTGCCAGCATCCCAGGGGCGGATTCACCCCTCCACTTT. Full variable domain (remainder filled in from reference TRBV2 and TRBJ1-6): EPEVTQTPSHQVTQMGQEVILRCVPISNHLYFYWYRQILGQKVEFLVSFYNNEISEKSEIFDDQFSVERPDGSNFTLKIRSTKLEDSAMYFCASIPGADSPLHFGNGTRLTVT.

The chain has TRBV25-1 and TRBJ2-3; D is perhaps TRBD2 (6 bases). CDR1 is MGHDK and CDR2 is SYGVNS in the germline V gene. The CDR3 extends over 15 amino acids. V shed 1 base and J shed 3 bases, with 11 bases lying between them. DNA for the CDR3: TGTGCCAGCAGTGAATTCGTCGGGAGTACAGATACGCAGTATTTT. Protein product: CASSEFVGSTDTQYF.

The chain couples TRBV6-5 to TRBJ1-5; 8 nucleotides match TRBD1. The J segment lost 7 bases and the V segment lost 7 bases, leaving 12 bases of the junction unmatched. CDR1 MNHEY and CDR2 SVGAGI come from the germline V gene. The CDR3 sequence is 15 residues long. This CDR3 is CASIFDRGGGQPQHF. The DNA for the CDR3 is TGTGCCAGCATCTTCGACAGGGGAGGAGGACAGCCCCAGCATTTT.

The chain combines TRBV19 with TRBJ1-2; D is uncertain. The CDR3 consists of 14 residues. The V and J ends lost 1 base and 8 bases respectively, with 14 bases between them. Germline V gives CDR1 LNHDA, CDR2 SQIVND (reference sequence). This chain's CDR3 is CASSIGGRRSGYTF. For the CDR3, the DNA is TGTGCCAGTAGTATAGGTGGCAGGCGCAGCGGCTACACCTTC.

The genes are TRBV5-5 and TRBJ1-5, with D unclear. This CDR3 has 15 amino acids. Trimming pared 0 bases from V and 6 bases from J, leaving 13 bases between. Germline CDR1 reads SGHKS; CDR2 reads YYEKEE (reference sequence). CDR3 in amino acids: CASSLGSGAGQPQHF. Written as DNA, the CDR3 is TGTGCCAGCAGCTTGGGGTCGGGAGCGGGTCAGCCCCAGCATTTT.

The chain employs TRBV3-1 (or the pseudogene TRBV3-2) and TRBJ1-2; possible D gene TRBD1, 6 bases. CDR1 is LGHDT, CDR2 YNNKEL, per germline (reference sequence). The length of the CDR3 is 12 residues. Trimming removed 4 bases at V and 8 bases at J, with 11 bases between. The CDR3, as DNA: TGTGCCAGCAGCCCTTTGGGGGCCGGCTACACCTTC. This gives the protein CASSPLGAGYTF.

The genes are TRBV2 and TRBJ2-7, with unresolved D. V dropped 4 bases and J dropped 2 bases, with 12 bases sitting between them. This CDR3 region has 14 residues. Per germline, CDR1 SNHLY and CDR2 FYNNEI. CDR3 protein: CASSVGRLTYEQYF. In DNA form, the CDR3 reads TGTGCCAGCAGTGTTGGCAGACTCACCTACGAGCAGTACTTC.

This clone came up a few times. The J gene is TRBJ2-1, the V gene TRBV24-1, with 8 bases matching TRBD2. J was trimmed by 10 bases and V by 1 base; bases with no gene match: 11. The CDR3 consists of 16 residues. Germline V CDR1 and CDR2: KGHDR, SFDVKD. The CDR3 DNA is TGTGCCACCAGTGATTTTGGTACTAGCGGCCGTCGAGAGCAGTTCTTC. Amino acid sequence: CATSDFGTSGRREQFF.

The chain combines TRBV10-3 with TRBJ1-1; tentatively, D is TRBD1 (5 bases). Trimming stripped 3 bases from V and 0 bases from J, with 17 bases between. CDR3 length: 17 amino acids. Germline CDR1 and CDR2: ENHRY and SYGVKD. The CDR3 here is CAISDFRGDPMNTEAFF. The CDR3 nucleotides are TGTGCCATCAGTGATTTTCGGGGGGACCCCATGAACACTGAAGCTTTCTTT.

The chain joins TRBV11-1 to TRBJ2-1; 7 nucleotides line up with TRBD1. J was trimmed by 9 bases and V by 6 bases; bases with no gene match: 14. The CDR3 loop spans 15 amino acids. The V gene's germline CDR1 is SGHAT and CDR2 FQDESV (reference sequence). As DNA, the CDR3 is TGTGCCAGCAGTCCCAAAGGGGGCGACGTGGTTGAGCAGTTCTTC. Translation gives CASSPKGGDVVEQFF. Drawing the rest from reference TRBV11-1 and TRBJ2-1, the complete variable domain is EAEVAQSPRYKITEKSQAVAFWCDPISGHATLYWYRQILGQGPELLVQFQDESVVDDSQLPKDRFSAERLKGVDSTLKIQPAELGDSAMYLCASSPKGGDVVEQFFGPGTRLTVL.

V and J are TRBV19 and TRBJ1-2; D remains unclear. The V and J ends lost 3 bases and 0 bases respectively, with 17 bases between them. Germline V CDR1 and CDR2: LNHDA, SQIVND (reference sequence). The CDR3 sequence is 17 residues long. The DNA of the CDR3 is TGTGCCAGTAGTATCAAGGGAGCGCCGTTAGCTAACTATGGCTACACCTTC. The encoded protein is CASSIKGAPLANYGYTF.

This sequence joins TRBV11-2 and TRBJ2-5; D perhaps matches TRBD1 (6 bases). V shed 6 bases and J shed 5 bases, with 19 bases lying between them. Per the germline V gene, CDR1 is SGHAT and CDR2 is FQNNGV. The CDR3 totals 15 residues. This CDR3 is CASSLGGLGVETQYF. CDR3 sequence (DNA): TGTGCCAGCAGTCTTGGGGGCCTGGGGGTGGAGACCCAGTACTTC.

The chain joins TRBV7-6 to TRBJ1-6; TRBD1 is a possible D gene (5 bases). Looked up from germline, CDR1 is SGHVS and CDR2 is FNYEAQ. CDR3 length: 16 residues. V lost 2 bases and J lost 6, with 14 bases in between. CDR3 in DNA: TGTGCCAGCAGCTTATCTCAGTGGGGGGGTAATTCACCCCTCCACTTT. This translates into CASSLSQWGGNSPLHF.

The V gene is TRBV19, the J gene TRBJ1-4; 8 bases agree with TRBD1. CDR3 length: 15 residues. V lost 5 bases to trimming and J lost 7 bases; unmatched junction nucleotides: 9. CDR1 and CDR2 from the germline V gene are LNHDA and SQIVND (reference sequence). This CDR3 reads CASSSTGAMGEKLFF. The CDR3 DNA reads TGTGCCAGTAGTTCGACAGGGGCAATGGGTGAAAAACTGTTTTTT.

This chain uses TRBV5-1 with TRBJ2-1; D is uncertain. V lost 4 bases to trimming and J lost 8 bases, with 10 bases between them. Germline-derived CDR1 and CDR2 are SGHRS and YFSETQ. The CDR3 has 12 residues. CDR3 in amino acids: CASSVDGYEQFF. The CDR3 DNA sequence: TGCGCCAGCAGCGTTGACGGGTATGAGCAGTTCTTC.

This sequence joins TRBV7-8 and TRBJ1-6; 7 bases line up with TRBD1. With 5 bases clipped from V and 8 bases from J, the junction kept 6 bases outside the gene matches. Germline V gives CDR1 SGHVS, CDR2 FQNEAQ. This CDR3 spans 14 amino acids. CDR3 sequence (DNA): TGTGCCAGCAGCCCGGGACAGCGATATTCACCCCTCCACTTT. This sequence encodes CASSPGQRYSPLHF.

The gene calls are TRBV5-4 and TRBJ2-1, with D maybe TRBD2 (5 bases). Trimming stripped 6 bases from V and 5 bases from J, with 18 bases between. The CDR3 is made up of 15 amino acids. CDR1 is SGHNT and CDR2 is YYREEE in the germline V gene (reference sequence). The CDR3 loop reads CASNLISAADNEQFF. The CDR3 bases are TGTGCCAGCAACCTTATTAGCGCGGCCGACAATGAGCAGTTCTTC.

The count of this clone is one. The chain employs TRBV14 and TRBJ1-1, with TRBD1 as a possible D gene (6 bases). V gave up 3 bases and J gave up 4 bases, with 12 bases separating them. Per the germline V gene, CDR1 is SGHDN and CDR2 is FVKESK. The CDR3 contains 14 residues. The CDR3 DNA follows: TGTGCCAGCAGCCACATGTCACAGGGCACTGAAGCTTTCTTT. This sequence encodes CASSHMSQGTEAFF.

This clone was seen only a few times. The chain is built from TRBV11-2 and TRBJ2-5; TRBD2 agrees at 8 bases. The CDR3 has 15 amino acids. After removal of 3 bases from V and 5 bases from J, the junction contained 8 bases not matched to a gene. Per the germline V gene, CDR1 is SGHAT and CDR2 is FQNNGV. The CDR3 DNA reads TGTGCCAGCAGCTTGGGACTAGTAGATGGCGAGACCCAGTACTTC. Translation gives CASSLGLVDGETQYF.